The 32 T cell receptor beta chains below come from one sample, sequenced in a study of beta chain features in type 1 diabetes. Expressed TCRB transcripts got sequenced, as all isolated RNA was reverse transcribed. Sequenced by immunoSEQ multiplex PCR; TCRdb stores in-frame clones only, minus some. The sample contains about 620,000 clones, 15% to 17% of which appear only once. Sample: naive CD4+ T cells from blood. The receptors stem from a young man in good health.

This clone has only a few counts. One junction end does not reproduce the germline sequence, and a read error may be involved. This chain joins TRBV28 and TRBJ2-7; D is possibly TRBD1 or TRBD2 (5 bases each). Per the germline V gene, CDR1 is MDHEN and CDR2 is SYDVKM. The CDR3 is 8 amino acids. CDR3: CASGGRNF. The CDR3, as DNA: TGTGCCAGCGGGGGACGGAATTTC.

This clone was picked up a small number of times. The chain has TRBV19 and TRBJ2-2; no firm D call. From germline, CDR1 is LNHDA and CDR2 SQIVND (reference sequence). Trimming pared 4 bases from V and 2 bases from J, leaving 8 bases between. This CDR3 is 14 amino acids long. Here the CDR3 reads CASSNLDNTGELFF. CDR3 in DNA: TGTGCCAGTAGTAATCTGGACAACACCGGGGAGCTGTTTTTT.

A few counts support this clone. The CDR3 region is CSVDDVGGTEAFF. The CDR3 nucleotides read TGCAGCGTTGACGACGTTGGGGGCACTGAAGCTTTCTTT. This rearrangement joins TRBV29-1 to TRBJ1-1; tentative D call: TRBD1 (5 bases). The ends were cut back, 3 bases at V and 4 bases at J, with 12 bases in the middle. The V gene's germline CDR1 is SQVTM and CDR2 ANQGSEA. The CDR3 has 13 amino acids. Variable domain in full (rest from reference TRBV29-1 and TRBJ1-1): SAVISQKPSRDICQRGTSLTIQCQVDSQVTMMFWYRQQPGQSLTLIATANQGSEATYESGFVIDKFPISRPNLTFSTLTVSNMSPEDSSIYLCSVDDVGGTEAFFGQGTRLTVV.

The chain recombines TRBV7-9 with TRBJ1-4, with 7 bases matching TRBD1. V lost 5 bases and J lost 6; bases outside the gene matches: 6. CDR1 and CDR2 from the germline V gene are SEHNR and FQNEAQ (reference sequence). CDR3 length: 14 residues. CDR3 nucleotide sequence: TGTGCCAGCAGCCGACAGGGACTGGATGAAAAACTGTTTTTT. Translated, it gives CASSRQGLDEKLFF.

A remark on this clone: Other DNA sequences in the sample encode the same CDR3. V is TRBV7-2 and J is TRBJ2-2; D is ambiguous. V was shortened by 1 base and J by 5 bases, with 2 bases between the two germline ends. Germline values: CDR1 SGHTA, CDR2 FQGNSA. The length of the CDR3 is 12 residues. In DNA, the CDR3 is TGTGCCAGCAGCTTAGGGACCGGGGAGCTGTTTTTT. Protein product: CASSLGTGELFF.

A few counts support this clone. The V call is TRBV10-3, the J call TRBJ2-7, with TRBD1 as a possible D gene (6 bases). There are 15 residues in the CDR3. Trimming removed 4 bases from V and 0 bases from J, with 13 bases in between. CDR1 and CDR2 from the germline V gene are ENHRY and SYGVKD. As DNA, the CDR3 is TGTGCCATCAGTGGAGGGCAGGGGACCTCCTACGAGCAGTACTTC. This encodes CAISGGQGTSYEQYF.

The V gene is TRBV7-9, the J gene TRBJ1-1; the D gene is possibly TRBD1 (5 bases). V shed 3 bases and J shed 0 bases, with 14 bases lying between them. CDR1 and CDR2 from the germline V gene are SEHNR and FQNEAQ (reference sequence). The CDR3 length is 16 residues. CDR3: CASSLRRGGMNTEAFF. The CDR3 region has the DNA TGTGCCAGCAGCTTGAGGAGGGGTGGAATGAACACTGAAGCTTTCTTT. The full variable domain, with the rest looked up from reference TRBV7-9 and TRBJ1-1, is DTGVSQNPRHKITKRGQNVTFRCDPISEHNRLYWYRQTLGQGPEFLTYFQNEAQLEKSRLLSDRFSAERPKGSFSTLEIQRTEQGDSAMYLCASSLRRGGMNTEAFFGQGTRLTVV.

This clone was found a few times. V usage is TRBV7-2 and J usage is TRBJ2-1; the match to TRBD1 covers 7 bases. The germline V gene has CDR1 SGHTA and CDR2 FQGNSA. After removal of 3 bases from V and 8 bases from J, the junction contained 4 bases not matched to a gene. The CDR3 sequence is 13 residues long. This CDR3 reads CASSLYRGYEQFF. The DNA of the CDR3 is TGTGCCAGCAGCTTGTACAGGGGCTATGAGCAGTTCTTC. Filled out from reference TRBV7-2 and TRBJ2-1, the complete variable domain reads GAGVSQSPSNKVTEKGKDVELRCDPISGHTALYWYRQSLGQGLEFLIYFQGNSAPDKSGLPSDRFSAERTGGSVSTLTIQRTQQEDSAVYLCASSLYRGYEQFFGPGTRLTVL.

In DNA, the CDR3 is TGTGCCAGCAGCCTCCAAGCGACGGGTAACACTGAAGCTTTCTTT. Its translation: CASSLQATGNTEAFF. The chain employs TRBV7-8 and TRBJ1-1; D not certain. The CDR3 sequence is 15 residues long. Per germline, CDR1 SGHVS and CDR2 FQNEAQ. V lost 5 bases, J lost 2 bases, and 15 bases lay in between.

The chain couples TRBV9 to TRBJ1-2, with a weak D call TRBD1 (5 bases). CDR3 length equals 12 residues. Germline V gene data show CDR1 as SGDLS and CDR2 as YYNGEE. V shed 2 bases and J shed 10 bases, with 12 bases lying between them. This CDR3 is CASSVGQGTYTF. The CDR3 nucleotides read TGTGCCAGCAGCGTGGGTCAGGGCACCTACACCTTC.

This clone was counted only a few times. The CDR3 here is CASSPFGGARYNEQFF. The CDR3 DNA sequence: TGTGCCAGCAGCCCCTTTGGGGGGGCACGCTACAATGAGCAGTTCTTC. The J gene is TRBJ2-1, the V gene TRBV16, with D tentatively TRBD2 (7 bases). Trimming removed 4 bases from V and 3 bases from J, with 16 bases in between. The CDR3 covers 16 residues. From germline, CDR1 is KGHSY and CDR2 FQNENV.

This clone was counted only a few times. The V and J genes are TRBV18 and TRBJ1-1; D unclear. V was clipped by 2 bases and J by 2 bases, with 9 bases between them. This CDR3 has 14 amino acids. From germline, CDR1 is KGHSH and CDR2 LQKENI. CDR3 coding DNA: TGTGCCAGCTCACCAGGCGTCAGAAACACTGAAGCTTTCTTT. Translating gives CASSPGVRNTEAFF.

The V call is TRBV7-3, the J call TRBJ2-3, with unresolved D. Looked up from germline, CDR1 is SGHTA and CDR2 is FQGTGA. V lost 3 bases to trimming and J lost 8 bases, with 6 bases between them. The CDR3 runs to 11 residues. DNA for the CDR3: TGTGCCAGCAGCTTGGCTGGTACGCAGTATTTT. It codes for CASSLAGTQYF.

This chain joins TRBV10-3 and TRBJ2-3; TRBD2 matches 9 bases. Germline-derived CDR1 and CDR2 are ENHRY and SYGVKD. CDR3 length equals 18 residues. V was pared by 4 bases and J by 1 base, with 12 bases of the junction left unmatched. CDR3 region: CAISVGAGGSRGTDTQYF. CDR3 in DNA: TGTGCCATCAGTGTGGGAGCGGGGGGTTCAAGGGGCACAGATACGCAGTATTTT.

This clone showed up just a few times. The chain links TRBV7-2 to TRBJ2-7; D gene unclear. The ends were cut back, 5 bases at V and 3 bases at J, with 8 bases in the middle. The germline V gene has CDR1 SGHTA and CDR2 FQGNSA. The CDR3 consists of 12 residues. The CDR3 region is CASSATFYEQYF. Written as DNA, the CDR3 is TGTGCCAGCAGCGCCACCTTCTACGAGCAGTACTTC. Variable domain in full (rest from reference TRBV7-2 and TRBJ2-7): GAGVSQSPSNKVTEKGKDVELRCDPISGHTALYWYRQSLGQGLEFLIYFQGNSAPDKSGLPSDRFSAERTGGSVSTLTIQRTQQEDSAVYLCASSATFYEQYFGPGTRLTVT.

This clone was found a few times. The chain recombines TRBV4-1 with TRBJ2-7; 8 bases map to TRBD2. Trimming cost V 1 base and J 3 bases; bases outside gene matches: 5. Germline CDR1 reads MGHRA; CDR2 reads YSYEKL. This CDR3 has 15 amino acids. The chain's CDR3 is CASSQGLAGVYEQYF. CDR3 DNA: TGCGCCAGCAGCCAAGGGCTAGCGGGTGTCTACGAGCAGTACTTC.

The V gene is TRBV30, the J gene TRBJ1-5, with a possible D match to TRBD1 (5 bases). Germline V gene sequence: CDR1 GTSNPN, CDR2 SVGIG (reference sequence). With 5 bases removed from V and 0 bases from J, the gap between germline ends came to 14 bases. The CDR3 runs 15 residues. CDR3 amino acids: CAWDGGDYSNQPQHF. The CDR3 DNA reads TGTGCCTGGGATGGAGGGGACTATAGCAATCAGCCCCAGCATTTT. Full variable domain (rest looked up from reference TRBV30 and TRBJ1-5): SQTIHQWPATLVQPVGSPLSLECTVEGTSNPNLYWYRQAAGRGLQLLFYSVGIGQISSEVPQNLSASRPQDRQFILSSKKLLLSDSGFYLCAWDGGDYSNQPQHFGDGTRLSIL.

This clone was counted only a few times. V usage is TRBV9 and J usage is TRBJ1-3; 7 bases match TRBD1. In germline, CDR1 is SGDLS, CDR2 YYNGEE. This CDR3 has 15 residues. V shed 1 base and J 7 bases; nucleotides not matched to a gene: 8. The CDR3 nucleotides read TGTGCCAGCAGCGTAATAGGGGGCTCGTGGAACACCATATATTTT. It yields the protein CASSVIGGSWNTIYF.

V gene TRBV7-6 combines with J gene TRBJ2-1, with D perhaps matching TRBD2 (6 bases). The CDR3 spans 19 residues. The V end was cut by 1 base, the J end by 1 base, with 20 bases between. Germline values: CDR1 SGHVS, CDR2 FNYEAQ. CDR3 region: CASSLGSPAGRLSYNEQFF. Written as DNA, the CDR3 is TGTGCCAGCAGCTTAGGCTCCCCAGCGGGTAGGTTGTCCTACAATGAGCAGTTCTTC.

To note about this clone: Other DNA sequences from this sample encode an identical CDR3 as well. The V gene is TRBV18, the J gene TRBJ2-2; 8 bases are shared with TRBD1. V trimming: 3 bases; J trimming: 1 base; junction bases outside the gene matches: 1. This CDR3 has 15 amino acids. CDR1 and CDR2 from the germline V gene are KGHSH and LQKENI. The CDR3 bases are TGTGCCAGCTCACCTACAGGGGGGAACACCGGGGAGCTGTTTTTT. Translated: CASSPTGGNTGELFF.

This clone turned up a few times. This chain uses TRBV25-1 with TRBJ2-1; possibly TRBD1 or TRBD2 for D (5 bases each). Trimming cost V 1 base and J 7 bases, with 5 bases left between them. The germline gives CDR1 MGHDK, CDR2 SYGVNS. The CDR3 covers 12 residues. DNA for the CDR3: TGTGCCAGCAGTGAATGGGGGAATGAGCAGTTCTTC. It specifies CASSEWGNEQFF.

This clone was seen a few times. The chain couples TRBV30 to TRBJ1-1; D unresolved. V was clipped by 3 bases and J by 1 base, with 15 bases between them. This CDR3 is 15 amino acids long. Germline V gene sequence: CDR1 GTSNPN, CDR2 SVGIG (reference sequence). The chain's CDR3 is CAWRQKTKANTEAFF. CDR3 sequence (DNA): TGTGCCTGGAGACAAAAAACCAAAGCGAACACTGAAGCTTTCTTT.

CDR3 coding DNA: TGTGCCAGCAGTTTAGTGGGACCTACGAACACCGGGGAGCTGTTTTTT. This translates into CASSLVGPTNTGELFF. V is TRBV27 and J is TRBJ2-2; D may correspond to TRBD1 or TRBD2 (5 bases each). The CDR3 covers 16 residues. V was clipped by 2 bases and J by 0 bases, with 10 bases between them. Germline V gene lookup returns CDR1 MNHEY and CDR2 SMNVEV (reference sequence).

The sample holds a few counts of this clone. The V and J genes are TRBV15 and TRBJ1-6; 12 bases match TRBD1. With 7 bases clipped from V and 11 bases from J, the junction kept 9 bases outside the gene matches. CDR3 length: 15 residues. Germline V gene lookup returns CDR1 LNHNV and CDR2 YYDKDF (reference sequence). The CDR3 nucleotides are TGTGCCACCAAGGCCCGGGACAGGGGGCATGCACCCCTCCACTTT. It is translated as CATKARDRGHAPLHF.

This clone was detected only a few times. The gene calls are TRBV18 and TRBJ2-1; the D gene is possibly TRBD2 (6 bases). Trimming took off 6 bases at V and 4 bases at J, with 13 bases between the two ends. The CDR3 totals 14 residues. Germline V lookup: CDR1 KGHSH, CDR2 LQKENI. CDR3 in DNA: TGTGCCAGCTCCGTATATAGCGGTTACAATGAGCAGTTCTTC. Its protein is CASSVYSGYNEQFF.

V gene TRBV28 combines with J gene TRBJ2-5; 7 bases match TRBD2. With 3 bases clipped from V and 2 bases from J, the junction kept 3 bases outside the gene matches. The CDR3 extends over 14 amino acids. The V gene's germline CDR1 is MDHEN and CDR2 SYDVKM. The CDR3 protein is CASSLGGTQETQYF. CDR3 DNA: TGTGCCAGCAGTTTGGGAGGGACTCAAGAGACCCAGTACTTC.

There are a few counts of this clone. This sequence joins TRBV15 and TRBJ1-2; D uncertain. Deletions cut 0 bases from V and 4 bases from J, with 9 bases between. This CDR3 has 14 amino acids. Germline V gives CDR1 LNHNV, CDR2 YYDKDF (reference sequence). The CDR3 DNA follows: TGTGCCACCAGCAGAGATCAGGAAATCTATGGCTACACCTTC. Its protein product is CATSRDQEIYGYTF.

The chain has TRBV7-9 and TRBJ2-1, with 12 positions matching TRBD2. Germline CDR1 reads SEHNR; CDR2 reads FQNEAQ (reference sequence). This CDR3 has 17 amino acids. J was trimmed by 8 bases and V by 0 bases; bases with no gene match: 8. CDR3 nucleotide sequence: TGTGCCAGCAGCTTAGCCGGGACTAGCGGGTCCGGGGATGAGCAGTTCTTC. This encodes CASSLAGTSGSGDEQFF. Looking up the rest from reference TRBV7-9 and TRBJ2-1 gives the full variable domain: DTGVSQNPRHKITKRGQNVTFRCDPISEHNRLYWYRQTLGQGPEFLTYFQNEAQLEKSRLLSDRFSAERPKGSFSTLEIQRTEQGDSAMYLCASSLAGTSGSGDEQFFGPGTRLTVL.

The chain joins TRBV7-3 to TRBJ2-1; D not resolved. The CDR3 length is 14 residues. Germline lookup yields CDR1 SGHTA and CDR2 FQGTGA. The V and J ends lost 4 bases and 10 bases respectively, with 17 bases between them. CDR3 in DNA: TGTGCCAGCAGCTCGACGTCTGGACCGGCGGAGCAGTTCTTC. It yields the protein CASSSTSGPAEQFF.

The CDR3 here is CASSLRLGQSSYEQYF. The DNA of the CDR3 is TGTGCCAGCAGCTTACGGTTGGGACAGAGCTCCTACGAGCAGTACTTC. The V and J genes are TRBV7-2 and TRBJ2-7, with 7 bases lining up with TRBD1. CDR1 SGHTA and CDR2 FQGNSA come from the germline V gene. Trimming at V came to 2 bases and at J to 0 bases, leaving 7 bases not matched to a gene. The length of the CDR3 is 16 residues.

This clone was counted between two and nine times. The chain combines TRBV28 with TRBJ1-2, with TRBD1 matching over 8 bases. This CDR3 is 15 amino acids long. Per the germline V gene, CDR1 is MDHEN and CDR2 is SYDVKM. J lost 5 bases, V lost 7 bases, and 12 bases had no gene match. CDR3 amino acids: CASTLRGRGLYGYTF. For the CDR3, the DNA is TGTGCCAGCACCCTCCGGGGCAGGGGGCTGTATGGCTACACCTTC.

This clone has just one count. DNA for the CDR3: TGTGCCTCCCGGGACGACGCCTACGAGCAGTACTTC. It encodes CASRDDAYEQYF. V is TRBV10-3 and J is TRBJ2-7; possibly TRBD1 or TRBD2 for D (5 bases each). Per the germline V gene, CDR1 is ENHRY and CDR2 is SYGVKD. CDR3 length: 12 amino acids. Trimming removed 11 bases at V and 2 bases at J, with 13 bases between.